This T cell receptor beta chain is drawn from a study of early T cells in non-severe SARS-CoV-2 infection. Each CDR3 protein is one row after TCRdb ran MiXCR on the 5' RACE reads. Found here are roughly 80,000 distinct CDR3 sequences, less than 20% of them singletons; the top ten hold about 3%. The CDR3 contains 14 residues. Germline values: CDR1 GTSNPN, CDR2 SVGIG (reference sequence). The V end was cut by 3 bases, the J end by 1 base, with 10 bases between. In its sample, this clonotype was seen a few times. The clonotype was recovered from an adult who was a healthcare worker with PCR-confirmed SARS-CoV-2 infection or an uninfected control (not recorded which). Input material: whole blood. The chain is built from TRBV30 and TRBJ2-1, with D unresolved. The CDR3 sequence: CAWRGSFSYNEQFF. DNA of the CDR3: TGTGCCTGGAGGGGGTCCTTTTCCTACAATGAGCAGTTCTTC.